Shown below are 27 T cell receptor beta chains from a single sample sequenced in a study of blood T cell repertoires in COVID-19. TCRdb keeps only in-frame clones here, not all; method: immunoSEQ multiplex PCR. The profile shows more than 200,000 clones, 70% to 90% of them singletons. The sample consisted of PBMCs or T cells enriched from blood (not recorded which). All receptors derive from a young man who had recovered from COVID-19.

This clone showed up just once. The chain carries TRBV7-9 and TRBJ2-7; TRBD2 matches 7 bases. In germline, CDR1 is SEHNR, CDR2 FQNEAQ (reference sequence). With 4 bases clipped from V and 2 bases from J, the junction kept 5 bases outside the gene matches. The CDR3 extends over 14 amino acids. Here the CDR3 DNA reads TGTGCCAGCAGCTCCCTAGCGGATACCTACGAGCAGTACTTC. Translation gives CASSSLADTYEQYF.

This clone occurred once. V usage is TRBV2 and J usage is TRBJ1-2; TRBD1 agrees at 8 bases. The junction had 8 bases not matched to a gene; V was cut back by 7 bases and J by 4 bases. CDR1 is SNHLY, CDR2 FYNNEI, per germline. The length of the CDR3 is 14 residues. The CDR3 coding sequence is TGTGCCAGCACCCAATCGGGACAGGTCTATGGCTACACCTTC. It yields the protein CASTQSGQVYGYTF.

CDR3 protein: CASSESWQGTYEQYF. In DNA, the CDR3 is TGCGCCAGCAGTGAGTCTTGGCAGGGTACTTACGAGCAGTACTTC. The V and J genes are TRBV10-2 and TRBJ2-7; D is perhaps TRBD1 (5 bases). The CDR3 contains 15 residues. Trimming left V 0 bases short and J 4 bases short, with 13 bases between. Germline V CDR1 and CDR2: WSHSY, SAAADI.

V usage is TRBV3-1 (or the pseudogene TRBV3-2) and J usage is TRBJ1-2, with D maybe TRBD1 (6 bases). The length of the CDR3 is 13 residues. Between the trimmed V and J ends, which lost 0 bases and 8 bases, there was a span of 10 bases. Germline loops: CDR1 LGHDT, CDR2 YNNKEL (reference sequence). Written as DNA, the CDR3 is TGTGCCAGCAGCCAAGACACAGGGCCCGGCTACACCTTC. Translation gives CASSQDTGPGYTF.

This clone was found a few times. The V and J genes are TRBV7-8 and TRBJ1-6; 8 bases match TRBD1. CDR1 is SGHVS, CDR2 FQNEAQ, per germline. J gave up 5 bases and V 3 bases, and 6 bases lay outside the gene matches. The CDR3 extends over 16 amino acids. CDR3 loop: CASSFILGQDNSPLHF. Written as DNA, the CDR3 is TGTGCCAGCAGCTTTATCCTGGGACAGGATAATTCACCCCTCCACTTT. Full variable domain (outside the CDR3, taken from reference TRBV7-8 and TRBJ1-6): GAGVSQSPRYKVAKRGQDVALRCDPISGHVSLFWYQQALGQGPEFLTYFQNEAQLDKSGLPSDRFFAERPEGSVSTLKIQRTQQEDSAVYLCASSFILGQDNSPLHFGNGTRLTVT.

The CDR3 DNA reads as TGTGCCAGCAGCCGTACAGGGAGCGACTATGGCTACACCTTC. This gives the protein CASSRTGSDYGYTF. This chain uses TRBV6-5 with TRBJ1-2; D perhaps matches TRBD1 (6 bases). The CDR3 runs 14 residues. From germline, CDR1 is MNHEY and CDR2 SVGAGI. The V end lost 6 bases, the J end lost 3 bases, and 14 bases lay between the germline ends.

The chain links TRBV4-1 to TRBJ2-1, with 8 bases fitting TRBD2. V was pared by 3 bases and J by 8 bases, with 21 bases of the junction left unmatched. CDR1 and CDR2 from the germline V gene are MGHRA and YSYEKL. This CDR3 comprises 19 residues. The CDR3 protein is CASSQDTTLSGSLRDEQFF. In DNA form, the CDR3 reads TGCGCCAGCAGCCAGGACACCACCCTAAGCGGGAGTCTTAGGGATGAGCAGTTCTTC.

V gene TRBV6-2 or TRBV6-3 combines with J gene TRBJ1-6; possibly TRBD1 for D (5 bases). The V end was cut by 2 bases, the J end by 10 bases, with 9 bases between. CDR1 is MNHEY and CDR2 is SVGEGT in the germline V gene. CDR3 length: 13 amino acids. CDR3 DNA sequence: TGTGCCAGCAGTTACATCCGGGGGTCACCCCTCCACTTT. Translated: CASSYIRGSPLHF.

V is TRBV7-3 and J is TRBJ1-1, with 8 bases matching TRBD1. With 5 bases clipped from V and 5 bases from J, the junction kept 7 bases outside the gene matches. The germline V gene has CDR1 SGHTA and CDR2 FQGTGA. CDR3 size: 14 residues. CDR3 coding DNA: TGTGCCAGCAGCCCTCAGGGGGCAGGGACTGAAGCTTTCTTT. Residues: CASSPQGAGTEAFF.

The rearrangement joins TRBV11-2 to TRBJ2-3, with 11 bases that match TRBD2. Germline V CDR1 and CDR2: SGHAT, FQNNGV. V was pared by 4 bases and J by 4 bases, with 4 bases of the junction left unmatched. CDR3 size: 15 residues. The CDR3, as DNA: TGTGCCAGCAGCTCACTAGCGGGAGAGGCAGATACGCAGTATTTT. Protein: CASSSLAGEADTQYF.

V gene TRBV30 combines with J gene TRBJ1-2, with D hard to call. The germline V gene has CDR1 GTSNPN and CDR2 SVGIG (reference sequence). The V gene lost 4 bases and the J gene lost 10 bases, with 22 bases spanning the gap. CDR3 length: 14 residues. The CDR3 sequence is CAWTPNRVREVYTF. The DNA of the CDR3 is TGTGCCTGGACTCCTAACCGGGTCCGGGAGGTCTACACCTTC. Looking up the rest from reference TRBV30 and TRBJ1-2 gives the full variable domain: SQTIHQWPATLVQPVGSPLSLECTVEGTSNPNLYWYRQAAGRGLQLLFYSVGIGQISSEVPQNLSASRPQDRQFILSSKKLLLSDSGFYLCAWTPNRVREVYTFGSGTRLTVV.

The sample holds a few counts of this clone. The chain links TRBV5-5 to TRBJ2-7; 9 nucleotides line up with TRBD1. Germline trimming cut 1 base from V and 1 base from J; bases unmatched to any gene: 3. The CDR3 is 15 amino acids. Germline V CDR1 and CDR2: SGHKS, YYEKEE (reference sequence). CDR3 in amino acids: CASSLNRGLSYEQYF. In DNA, the CDR3 is TGTGCCAGCAGCTTGAACAGGGGGCTTTCCTACGAGCAGTACTTC. Filled out from reference TRBV5-5 and TRBJ2-7, the complete variable domain reads DAGVTQSPTHLIKTRGQQVTLRCSPISGHKSVSWYQQVLGQGPQFIFQYYEKEERGRGNFPDRFSARQFPNYSSELNVNALLLGDSALYLCASSLNRGLSYEQYFGPGTRLTVT.

The chain uses TRBV7-9 and TRBJ2-5; TRBD2 matches at 10 bases. Germline-derived CDR1 and CDR2 are SEHNR and FQNEAQ (reference sequence). V lost 6 bases, J lost 3 bases, and 1 base stayed unmatched. The CDR3 is made up of 13 amino acids. The CDR3 reads CASRLAGEETQYF. DNA for the CDR3: TGTGCCAGCAGGCTAGCGGGGGAAGAGACCCAGTACTTC.

This clone appeared once. V and J are TRBV6-5 and TRBJ1-4; TRBD1 aligns across 7 bases. V trimming: 10 bases; J trimming: 8 bases; junction bases outside the gene matches: 7. CDR3 length: 12 amino acids. Germline V gene data show CDR1 as MNHEY and CDR2 as SVGAGI. CDR3: CAIKGAREKLFF. DNA of the CDR3: TGTGCCATCAAGGGGGCACGGGAAAAACTGTTTTTT.

The chain joins TRBV28 to TRBJ2-1, with 10 bases matching TRBD2. V gave up 8 bases and J gave up 0 bases; unmatched junction bases: 16. Germline V gene data show CDR1 as MDHEN and CDR2 as SYDVKM. The CDR3 contains 19 residues. The CDR3 DNA reads as TGTGCCAGCCCCCCCGGAAGGCTAGCGGGAGATCCCTCCTACAATGAGCAGTTCTTC. Its protein product is CASPPGRLAGDPSYNEQFF.

This clone was seen a handful of times. The chain recombines TRBV4-3 with TRBJ1-3; D possibly corresponds to TRBD1 (5 bases). Trimming cost V 1 base and J 0 bases, with 10 bases left between them. CDR3 size: 16 residues. Germline V gene sequence: CDR1 LGHNA, CDR2 YSLEER. CDR3 amino acids: CASSQGRGTSGNTIYF. DNA of the CDR3: TGCGCCAGCAGCCAAGGGAGGGGAACCTCTGGAAACACCATATATTTT.

This clone was found once. This chain joins TRBV19 and TRBJ1-2; tentative D call: TRBD1 (5 bases). This CDR3 is built from 15 residues. In germline, CDR1 is LNHDA, CDR2 SQIVND (reference sequence). The V end lost 6 bases, the J end lost 8 bases, and 22 bases lay between the germline ends. CDR3 residues: CASSWRNSAPGGYTF. The CDR3 DNA reads as TGTGCCAGTAGCTGGCGAAACTCGGCCCCAGGGGGCTACACCTTC. The entire variable domain, with the rest obtained from reference TRBV19 and TRBJ1-2, is as follows: DGGITQSPKYLFRKEGQNVTLSCEQNLNHDAMYWYRQDPGQGLRLIYYSQIVNDFQKGDIAEGYSVSREKKESFPLTVTSAQKNPTAFYLCASSWRNSAPGGYTFGSGTRLTVV.

The chain is built from TRBV11-2 and TRBJ2-4, with a tentative D call TRBD1 (6 bases). V gave up 9 bases and J gave up 1 base, with 10 bases separating them. Germline CDR1 reads SGHAT; CDR2 reads FQNNGV. There are 13 residues in the CDR3. The CDR3 coding sequence is TGTGCCAGTGCAGGGGCGGCCAAAAACATTCAGTACTTC. This sequence encodes CASAGAAKNIQYF.

The V call is TRBV5-1, the J call TRBJ1-5; D perhaps matches TRBD1 (6 bases). Germline assignment: CDR1 SGHRS and CDR2 YFSETQ. Trimming shortened V by 7 bases and J by 5 bases, and 19 bases separated the two germline ends. The CDR3 is 15 amino acids. The CDR3 loop reads CASRYTPQGDQPQHF. For the CDR3, the DNA is TGCGCCAGCCGATACACTCCACAGGGAGATCAGCCCCAGCATTTT.

Points on this clone: The same CDR3 can be traced to other DNA sequences in this sample. The chain carries TRBV13 and TRBJ2-7; 7 nucleotides agree with TRBD2. The germline V gene has CDR1 PRHDT and CDR2 FYEKMQ (reference sequence). The trim removed 6 bases at V and 9 bases at J, leaving 11 bases unmatched. CDR3 length equals 13 residues. The chain's CDR3 is CASRLGRGEGQYF. DNA for the CDR3: TGTGCCAGCAGATTGGGACGGGGGGAGGGGCAGTACTTC.

CDR3 sequence (DNA): TGTGCCAGCAGCTTAGATGGGCTAGCGGGGGTGTTGTCAGATACGCAGTATTTT. Protein sequence: CASSLDGLAGVLSDTQYF. This chain joins TRBV7-2 and TRBJ2-3, with TRBD2 matching 10 bases. The V and J ends lost 1 base and 4 bases, in that order; junction bases with no gene match: 11. CDR3 length: 18 amino acids. Germline V gene sequence: CDR1 SGHTA, CDR2 FQGNSA.

The rearrangement joins TRBV5-1 to TRBJ1-4, with no clear D. V dropped 1 base and J dropped 8 bases, with 18 bases sitting between them. Germline CDR1 SGHRS, CDR2 YFSETQ. The CDR3 totals 16 residues. As DNA, the CDR3 is TGCGCCAGCAGCTTGTCCTATCGCACAGACGACGAAAAACTGTTTTTT. Translated: CASSLSYRTDDEKLFF.

The gene calls are TRBV18 and TRBJ1-4; D call uncertain. Trimming cost V 0 bases and J 4 bases, with 9 bases left between them. Looked up from germline, CDR1 is KGHSH and CDR2 is LQKENI. The CDR3 consists of 15 residues. CDR3 in DNA: TGTGCCAGCTCACCACCGACGGGGAGTAATGAAAAACTGTTTTTT. Protein product: CASSPPTGSNEKLFF.

The rearrangement links TRBV6-5 to TRBJ1-5, with TRBD1 identical over 7 bases. The germline V gene encodes CDR1 MNHEY and CDR2 SVGAGI. The CDR3 is 15 amino acids. V trimming: 6 bases; J trimming: 7 bases; junction bases outside the gene matches: 12. In nucleotides, the CDR3 is TGTGCCAGCAGACCTACAGGGGTGAGTAGGCAGCCCCAGCATTTT. Protein sequence: CASRPTGVSRQPQHF.

The chain carries TRBV5-6 and TRBJ2-1; 7 positions agree with TRBD2. After removal of 0 bases from V and 6 bases from J, the junction contained 9 bases not matched to a gene. Looked up from germline, CDR1 is SGHDT and CDR2 is YYEEEE. CDR3 length: 16 residues. Here the CDR3 reads CASSLVVTSFSNEQFF. CDR3 nucleotide sequence: TGTGCCAGCAGCTTGGTTGTGACTAGCTTTTCCAATGAGCAGTTCTTC.

The table lists this clone with a count of one. CDR3 in amino acids: CASTEEHTEAFF. CDR3 nucleotides: TGTGCCAGCACCGAGGAGCACACTGAAGCTTTCTTT. The rearrangement uses TRBV28 and TRBJ1-1; D not certain. Germline CDR1 and CDR2: MDHEN and SYDVKM. V gave up 7 bases and J gave up 3 bases, with 9 bases separating them. CDR3 size: 12 residues.

The V and J genes are TRBV11-3 and TRBJ2-1, with TRBD2 matching 7 bases. Germline V gene lookup returns CDR1 SGHNT and CDR2 YENEEA. There are 15 residues in the CDR3. Trimming removed 5 bases from V and 9 bases from J; junction bases left unmatched: 13. This CDR3 is CASSPGLGEGGEQFF. The CDR3 nucleotides are TGTGCCAGCAGCCCCGGGTTGGGGGAGGGCGGTGAGCAGTTCTTC.